Sequencing of this TCR beta chain was carried out in a study of blood T cell repertoires in COVID-19. Overall study context: Spain, Italy and the United States supplied samples that represented acute and convalescent COVID-19. T cells, B-cell-depleted T cells, or PBMCs provided the cDNA or gDNA that served as material.

In germline, CDR1 is SGDLS, CDR2 YYNGEE. The CDR3 runs to 19 residues. Trimming cost V 0 bases and J 0 bases; bases outside gene matches: 12. Authors' methods: By means of reference gene primer amplification, nucleated cell counts were estimated. The data were produced by immunoSEQ multiplex PCR, yet TCRdb's version contains in-frame clones alone and is incomplete. Clonal size and the V and J genes are those of that table, whereas D and trimming came from the DNA. The repertoire consists of around 150,000 clones, with approximately 80% occurring once and the leading ten covering roughly 4.7%. V and J are TRBV9 and TRBJ2-5; 9 bases are shared with TRBD2. The clonotype comes from an elderly woman with active or convalescent COVID-19. Sequencing was carried out using peripheral blood. The CDR3 loop reads CASSVVAGGVAGDQETQYF. The CDR3 nucleotides read TGTGCCAGCAGCGTAGTCGCGGGTGGGGTAGCGGGGGACCAAGAGACCCAGTACTTC.